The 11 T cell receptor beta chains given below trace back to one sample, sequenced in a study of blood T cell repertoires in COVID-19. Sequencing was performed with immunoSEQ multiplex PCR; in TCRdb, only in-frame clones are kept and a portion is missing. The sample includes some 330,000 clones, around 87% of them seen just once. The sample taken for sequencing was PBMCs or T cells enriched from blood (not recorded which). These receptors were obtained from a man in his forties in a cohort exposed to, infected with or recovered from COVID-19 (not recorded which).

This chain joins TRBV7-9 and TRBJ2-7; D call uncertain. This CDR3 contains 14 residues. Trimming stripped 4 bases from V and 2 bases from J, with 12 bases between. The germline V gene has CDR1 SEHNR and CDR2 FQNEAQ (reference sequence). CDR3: CASSSVLSPYEQYF. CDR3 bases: TGTGCCAGCAGCTCCGTCCTTTCCCCCTACGAGCAGTACTTC.

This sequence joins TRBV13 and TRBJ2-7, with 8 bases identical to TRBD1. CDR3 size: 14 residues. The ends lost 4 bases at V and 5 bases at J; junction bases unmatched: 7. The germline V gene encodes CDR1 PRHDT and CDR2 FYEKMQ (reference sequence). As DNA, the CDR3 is TGTGCCAGCAGCTCATGGACAGGGTCTGACGAGCAGTACTTC. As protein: CASSSWTGSDEQYF.

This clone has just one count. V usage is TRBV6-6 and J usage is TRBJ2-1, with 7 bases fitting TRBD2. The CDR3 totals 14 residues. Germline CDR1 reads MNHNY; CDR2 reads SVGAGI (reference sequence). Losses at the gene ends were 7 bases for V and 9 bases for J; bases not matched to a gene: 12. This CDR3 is CASTPQMGGREQFF. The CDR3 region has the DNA TGTGCCAGCACTCCCCAGATGGGAGGGCGTGAGCAGTTCTTC.

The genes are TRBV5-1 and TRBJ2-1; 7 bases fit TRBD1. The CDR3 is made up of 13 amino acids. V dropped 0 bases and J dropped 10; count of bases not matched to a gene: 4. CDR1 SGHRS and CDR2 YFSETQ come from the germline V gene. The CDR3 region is CASSLEGGREQFF. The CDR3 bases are TGCGCCAGCAGCTTGGAAGGGGGCAGGGAGCAGTTCTTC.

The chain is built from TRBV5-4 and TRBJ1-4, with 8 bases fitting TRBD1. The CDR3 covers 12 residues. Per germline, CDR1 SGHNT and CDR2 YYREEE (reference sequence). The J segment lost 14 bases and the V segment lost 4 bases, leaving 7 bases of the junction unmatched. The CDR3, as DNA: TGTGCCAGCAGCCAAATGACAGGGGACCTGTTTTTT. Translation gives CASSQMTGDLFF.

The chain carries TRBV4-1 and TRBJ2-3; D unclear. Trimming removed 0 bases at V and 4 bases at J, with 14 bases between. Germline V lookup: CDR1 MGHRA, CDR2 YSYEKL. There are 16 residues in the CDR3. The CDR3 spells CASSQDLGPPADTQYF. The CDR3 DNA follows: TGCGCCAGCAGCCAAGATCTTGGTCCCCCGGCAGATACGCAGTATTTT.

The CDR3 here is CASSPRTGDQPQHF. The CDR3 DNA sequence: TGTGCCAGCTCACCCCGGACAGGCGATCAGCCCCAGCATTTT. The chain links TRBV18 to TRBJ1-5, with 7 bases fitting TRBD1. This CDR3 has 14 amino acids. Trimming removed 3 bases from V and 5 bases from J; junction bases left unmatched: 4. Germline V gives CDR1 KGHSH, CDR2 LQKENI.

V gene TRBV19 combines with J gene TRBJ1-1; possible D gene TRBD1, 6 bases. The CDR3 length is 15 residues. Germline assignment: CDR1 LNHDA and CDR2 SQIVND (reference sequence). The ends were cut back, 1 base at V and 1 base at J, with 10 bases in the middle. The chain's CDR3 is CASSIGRGQNTEAFF. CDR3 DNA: TGTGCCAGTAGTATAGGAAGGGGACAGAACACTGAAGCTTTCTTT.

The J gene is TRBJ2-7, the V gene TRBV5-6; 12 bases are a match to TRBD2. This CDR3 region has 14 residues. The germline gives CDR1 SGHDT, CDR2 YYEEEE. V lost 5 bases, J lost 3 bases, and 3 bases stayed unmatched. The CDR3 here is CASRMTSGSYEQYF. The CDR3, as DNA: TGTGCCAGCAGGATGACTAGCGGGAGCTACGAGCAGTACTTC.

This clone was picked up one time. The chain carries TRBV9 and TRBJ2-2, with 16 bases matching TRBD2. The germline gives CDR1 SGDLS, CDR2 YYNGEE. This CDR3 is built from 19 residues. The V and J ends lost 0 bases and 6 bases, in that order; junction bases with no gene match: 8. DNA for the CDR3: TGTGCCAGCAGCGTAGCTATTACCGGGACTAGCGGGAGGGCCGGGGAGCTGTTTTTT. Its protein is CASSVAITGTSGRAGELFF.

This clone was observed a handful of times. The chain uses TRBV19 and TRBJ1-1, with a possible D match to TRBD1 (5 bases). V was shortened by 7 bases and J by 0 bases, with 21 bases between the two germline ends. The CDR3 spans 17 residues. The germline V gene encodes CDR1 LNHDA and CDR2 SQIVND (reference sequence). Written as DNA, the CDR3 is TGTGCCAGTACCCCCACGGGGGAGAGACTAATGAACACTGAAGCTTTCTTT. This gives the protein CASTPTGERLMNTEAFF.